This TCR beta chain was sequenced during a study of control samples from healthy donors and cancer patients (dated by TCRdb to the early 2020s). Notes on this clone: The antigen this receptor binds is unknown. No clone much larger than this one lies a single base away; base qualities are absent.

Inclusive of the bounding cysteine and phenylalanine, the CDR3 is 15 residues long. Only the CDR3 portion is preserved as DNA: 45 bases, with reading frame beginning at the first base. CDR1 is given as LGHDT and CDR2 as YNNKEL, both from the germline V gene (reference sequence). V loses 4 bases at its end and J loses 3 bases; junction bases beyond the gene matches: 8. Receptor amplification or capture employed the immunoSEQ multiplex PCR assay. TCRdb obtained this table from immuneACCESS and retained in-frame rearrangements with V and J assigned. These tables miss some clones; where compared with another copy, unresolved V genes account for less than half of the shortfall, and the remainder is unexplained. Here the sample has about 51,000 clones; 88% occur a single time. The ten largest make up roughly 43% of the sample.

The sequenced sample was PBMCs. This receptor chain uses TRBV3-1 (or the pseudogene TRBV3-2) and TRBJ2-7; TRBD1 lines up with 8 middle nucleotides. This TCR was recovered from a man aged 45-65 years with head and neck cancer. The DNA sequence follows: TGTGCCAGCAGCCCCGCGGGACAGGTGATCTACGAGCAGTACTTC. Translated, this is CASSPAGQVIYEQYF.